Each of the 9 T cell receptor beta chains below was sequenced from the same sample in a study of T cell repertoires in cytomegalovirus infection. One entry per CDR3 protein, called by TCRdb with MiXCR from the reads. The table includes approximately 76,000 distinct CDR3 sequences, 3.7% detected once. The specimen sequenced was PBMCs. The receptors were sampled from a human donor in good health (CMV status not recorded). Some clones in this sample may be carry-over from other donors' samples.

This clonotype was seen repeatedly, ten times or more. The chain uses TRBV24-1 and TRBJ2-1, with 7 bases identical to TRBD1. Unmatched junction bases numbered 12, after V lost 4 bases and J lost 10 bases. In germline, CDR1 is KGHDR, CDR2 SFDVKD. This CDR3 is built from 15 residues. CDR3: CATSDDRVGPAEQFF. In DNA form, the CDR3 reads TGTGCCACCAGTGACGACAGGGTCGGCCCAGCCGAGCAGTTCTTC.

This clonotype has ten or more counts. The rearrangement joins TRBV6-5 to TRBJ1-4; weak D call: TRBD1 (6 bases). Per germline, CDR1 MNHEY and CDR2 SVGAGI. The CDR3 is made up of 15 amino acids. Trimming stripped 5 bases from V and 2 bases from J, with 12 bases between. The CDR3 DNA follows: TGTGCCAGCAGTGAGGGGGACGGGACTAATGAAAAACTGTTTTTT. Translation: CASSEGDGTNEKLFF.

This clonotype appeared many times. The rearrangement uses TRBV20-1 and TRBJ2-7; D is possibly TRBD1 (6 bases). The CDR3 length is 12 residues. Germline loops: CDR1 DFQATT, CDR2 SNEGSKA (reference sequence). V was cut by 3 bases and J by 4 bases, with 10 bases left in between. In DNA, the CDR3 is TGCAGTGCTAGGGCAGGGGTATACGAGCAGTACTTC. As protein: CSARAGVYEQYF.

This clonotype was observed many times. The chain has TRBV7-8 and TRBJ1-5; D perhaps matches TRBD1 (5 bases). The germline CDR1 and CDR2 sequences are SGHVS and FQNEAQ. The CDR3 sequence is 16 residues long. V lost 1 base and J lost 2, with 12 bases in between. The CDR3 nucleotides are TGTGCCAGCAGCTTAGGGGTAGGGGCTGGCAATCAGCCCCAGCATTTT. Translation gives CASSLGVGAGNQPQHF. The variable domain in full, with the rest retrieved from reference TRBV7-8 and TRBJ1-5, is GAGVSQSPRYKVAKRGQDVALRCDPISGHVSLFWYQQALGQGPEFLTYFQNEAQLDKSGLPSDRFFAERPEGSVSTLKIQRTQQEDSAVYLCASSLGVGAGNQPQHFGDGTRLSIL.

This clonotype rates as medium-sized. The chain links TRBV6-2 or TRBV6-3 to TRBJ1-6; a weak D match, TRBD1 (6 bases). Germline-derived CDR1 and CDR2 are MNHEY and SVGEGT. The CDR3 runs 16 residues. V was clipped by 6 bases and J by 0 bases, with 12 bases between them. CDR3 coding DNA: TGTGCCAGCAGACAAGACAGGAGCTCCTATAATTCACCCCTCCACTTT. It is translated as CASRQDRSSYNSPLHF.

This clonotype was seen repeatedly, ten times or more. The gene calls are TRBV6-1 and TRBJ2-7, with D unclear. Germline loops: CDR1 MNHNS, CDR2 SASEGT. The CDR3 runs 13 residues. V was clipped by 2 bases and J by 4 bases, with 9 bases between them. CDR3 sequence: CASSELGQYEQYF. The CDR3 coding sequence is TGTGCCAGCAGTGAACTCGGTCAGTACGAGCAGTACTTC.

This clonotype appeared many times. V and J are TRBV10-3 and TRBJ2-1, with 7 bases matching TRBD2. The germline gives CDR1 ENHRY, CDR2 SYGVKD. J lost 4 bases, V lost 10 bases, and 16 bases had no gene match. The CDR3 has 16 amino acids. The CDR3 is CATRGSGERFYNEQFF. The CDR3, as DNA: TGTGCCACCCGTGGGAGCGGGGAAAGGTTTTACAATGAGCAGTTCTTC.

This clonotype has ten or more counts. The rearrangement uses TRBV5-6 and TRBJ1-1; D unresolved. The germline V gene has CDR1 SGHDT and CDR2 YYEEEE. The CDR3 is 14 amino acids. V lost 6 bases to trimming and J lost 6 bases, with 18 bases between them. The CDR3 DNA is TGTGCCAGCAACCTCGGCTGGGGTGTGGCTGAAGCTTTCTTT. Translated: CASNLGWGVAEAFF.

This clonotype was seen ten or more times. V is TRBV7-3 and J is TRBJ2-1, with TRBD2 matching 10 bases. Germline lookup yields CDR1 SGHTA and CDR2 FQGTGA. V lost 5 bases, J lost 7 bases, and 14 bases stayed unmatched. The CDR3 contains 17 residues. The CDR3 sequence: CASSAQGSAGGRNEQFF. Written as DNA, the CDR3 is TGTGCCAGCAGCGCCCAAGGGTCAGCGGGGGGGCGAAATGAGCAGTTCTTC.